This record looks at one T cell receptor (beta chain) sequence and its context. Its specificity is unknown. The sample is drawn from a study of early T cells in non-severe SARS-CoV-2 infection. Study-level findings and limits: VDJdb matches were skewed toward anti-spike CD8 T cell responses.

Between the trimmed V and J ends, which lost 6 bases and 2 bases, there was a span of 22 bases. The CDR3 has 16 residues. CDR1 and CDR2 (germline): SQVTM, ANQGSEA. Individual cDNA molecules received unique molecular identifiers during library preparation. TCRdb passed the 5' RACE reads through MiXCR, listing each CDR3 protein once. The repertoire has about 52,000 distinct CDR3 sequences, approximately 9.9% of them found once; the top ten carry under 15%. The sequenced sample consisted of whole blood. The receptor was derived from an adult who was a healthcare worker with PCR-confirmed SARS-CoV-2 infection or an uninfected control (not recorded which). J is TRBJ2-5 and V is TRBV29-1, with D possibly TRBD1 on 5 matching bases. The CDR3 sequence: CSVTTLQANPQETQYF. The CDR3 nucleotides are TGCAGCGTCACCACTCTACAGGCGAACCCACAAGAGACCCAGTACTTC. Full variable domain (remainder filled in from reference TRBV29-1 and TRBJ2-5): SAVISQKPSRDICQRGTSLTIQCQVDSQVTMMFWYRQQPGQSLTLIATANQGSEATYESGFVIDKFPISRPNLTFSTLTVSNMSPEDSSIYLCSVTTLQANPQETQYFGPGTRLLVL.